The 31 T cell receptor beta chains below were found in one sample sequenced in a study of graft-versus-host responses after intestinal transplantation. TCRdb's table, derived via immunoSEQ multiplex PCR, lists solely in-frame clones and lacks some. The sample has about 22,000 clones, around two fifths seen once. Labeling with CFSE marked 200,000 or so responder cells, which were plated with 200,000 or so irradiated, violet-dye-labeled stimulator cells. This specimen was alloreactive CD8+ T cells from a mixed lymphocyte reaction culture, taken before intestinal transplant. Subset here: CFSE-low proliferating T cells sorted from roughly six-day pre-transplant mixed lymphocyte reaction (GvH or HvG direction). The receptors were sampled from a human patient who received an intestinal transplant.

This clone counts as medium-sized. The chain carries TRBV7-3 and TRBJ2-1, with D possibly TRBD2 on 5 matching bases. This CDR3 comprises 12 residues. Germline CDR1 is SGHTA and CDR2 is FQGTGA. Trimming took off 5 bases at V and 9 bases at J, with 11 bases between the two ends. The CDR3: CASSIGIGEQFF. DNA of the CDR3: TGTGCCAGCAGCATCGGGATTGGTGAGCAGTTCTTC.

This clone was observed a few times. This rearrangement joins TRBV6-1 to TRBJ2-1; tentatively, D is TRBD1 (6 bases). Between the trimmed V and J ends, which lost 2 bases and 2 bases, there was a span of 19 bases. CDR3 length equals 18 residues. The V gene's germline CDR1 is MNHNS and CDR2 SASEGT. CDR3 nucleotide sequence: TGTGCCAGCAGTGAAATGAGGTTTGGCAGGGGTACCTACAATGAGCAGTTCTTC. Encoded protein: CASSEMRFGRGTYNEQFF.

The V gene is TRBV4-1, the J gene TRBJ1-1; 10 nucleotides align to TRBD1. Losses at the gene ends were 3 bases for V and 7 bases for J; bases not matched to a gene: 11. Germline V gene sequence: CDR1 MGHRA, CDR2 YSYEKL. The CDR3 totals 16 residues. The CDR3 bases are TGCGCCAGCAGCCAGGTAACCGGGACAGGGGCTGGTGAAGCTTTCTTT. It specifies CASSQVTGTGAGEAFF.

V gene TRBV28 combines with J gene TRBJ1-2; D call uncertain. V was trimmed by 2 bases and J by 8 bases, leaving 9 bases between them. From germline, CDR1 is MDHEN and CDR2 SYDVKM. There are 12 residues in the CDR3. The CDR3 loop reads CASSLGPRGYTF. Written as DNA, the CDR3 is TGTGCCAGCAGTTTAGGTCCCCGCGGCTACACCTTC.

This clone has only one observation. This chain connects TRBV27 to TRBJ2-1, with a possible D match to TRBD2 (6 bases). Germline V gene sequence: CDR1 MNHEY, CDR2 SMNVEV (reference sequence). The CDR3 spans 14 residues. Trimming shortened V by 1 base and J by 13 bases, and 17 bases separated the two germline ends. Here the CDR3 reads CASSLYNRELNQFF. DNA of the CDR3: TGTGCCAGCAGTTTATACAACCGGGAGCTCAACCAGTTCTTC.

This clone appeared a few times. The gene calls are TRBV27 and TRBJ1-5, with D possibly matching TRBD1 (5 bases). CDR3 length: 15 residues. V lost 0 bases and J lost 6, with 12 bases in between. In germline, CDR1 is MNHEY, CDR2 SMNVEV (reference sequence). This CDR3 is CASSLSPGGGQPQHF. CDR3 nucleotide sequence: TGTGCCAGCAGTTTATCGCCTGGGGGGGGTCAGCCCCAGCATTTT.

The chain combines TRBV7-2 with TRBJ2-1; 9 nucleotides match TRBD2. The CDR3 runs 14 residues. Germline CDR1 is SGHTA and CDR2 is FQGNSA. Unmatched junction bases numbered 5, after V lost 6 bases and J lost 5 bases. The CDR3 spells CASSAGGWDNEQFF. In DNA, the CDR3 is TGTGCCAGCAGTGCGGGAGGGTGGGACAATGAGCAGTTCTTC.

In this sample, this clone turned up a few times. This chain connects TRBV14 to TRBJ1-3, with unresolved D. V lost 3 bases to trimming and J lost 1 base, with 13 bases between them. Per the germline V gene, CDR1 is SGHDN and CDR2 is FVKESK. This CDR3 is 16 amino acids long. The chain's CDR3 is CASSHRIQTSGNTIYF. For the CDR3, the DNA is TGTGCCAGCAGCCATAGGATACAGACTTCTGGAAACACCATATATTTT.

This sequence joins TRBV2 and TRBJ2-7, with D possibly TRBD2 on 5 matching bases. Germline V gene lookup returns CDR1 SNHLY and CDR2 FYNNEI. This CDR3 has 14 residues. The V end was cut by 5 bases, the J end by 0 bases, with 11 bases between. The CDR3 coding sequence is TGTGCCAGCAGTCCGGACTTCAACTCCTACGAGCAGTACTTC. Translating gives CASSPDFNSYEQYF.

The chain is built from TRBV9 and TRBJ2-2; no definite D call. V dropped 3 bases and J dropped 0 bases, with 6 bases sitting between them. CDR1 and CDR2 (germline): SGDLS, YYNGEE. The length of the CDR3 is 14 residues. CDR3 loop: CASSEQSNTGELFF. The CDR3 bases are TGTGCCAGCAGCGAACAGTCGAACACCGGGGAGCTGTTTTTT.

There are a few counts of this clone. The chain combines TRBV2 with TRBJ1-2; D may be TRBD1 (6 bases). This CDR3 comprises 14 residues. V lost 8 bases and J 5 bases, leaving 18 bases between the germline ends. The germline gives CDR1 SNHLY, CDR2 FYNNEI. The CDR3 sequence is CASRLSGGPYGYTF. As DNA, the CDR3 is TGTGCCAGCCGACTATCCGGGGGCCCTTATGGCTACACCTTC.

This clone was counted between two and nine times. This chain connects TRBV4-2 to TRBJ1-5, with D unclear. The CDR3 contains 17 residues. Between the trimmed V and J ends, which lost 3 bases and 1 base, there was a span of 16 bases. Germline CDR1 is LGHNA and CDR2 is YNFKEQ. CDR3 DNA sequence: TGTGCCAGCAGCCACACGTCGGGAGGGAGGAGCAATCAGCCCCAGCATTTT. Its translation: CASSHTSGGRSNQPQHF.

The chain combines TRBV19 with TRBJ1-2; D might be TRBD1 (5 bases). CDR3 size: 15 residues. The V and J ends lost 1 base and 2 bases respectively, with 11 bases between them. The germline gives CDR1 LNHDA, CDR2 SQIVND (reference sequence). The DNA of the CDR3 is TGTGCCAGTAGTATAGGGGGGGTTCGGAACTATGGCTACACCTTC. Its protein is CASSIGGVRNYGYTF. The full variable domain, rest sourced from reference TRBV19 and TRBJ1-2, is DGGITQSPKYLFRKEGQNVTLSCEQNLNHDAMYWYRQDPGQGLRLIYYSQIVNDFQKGDIAEGYSVSREKKESFPLTVTSAQKNPTAFYLCASSIGGVRNYGYTFGSGTRLTVV.

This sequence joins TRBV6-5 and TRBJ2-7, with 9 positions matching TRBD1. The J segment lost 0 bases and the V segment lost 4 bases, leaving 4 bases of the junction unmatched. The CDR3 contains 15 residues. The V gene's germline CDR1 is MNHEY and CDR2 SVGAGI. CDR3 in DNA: TGTGCCAGCAGTTTTGGGACAGGGCCCTCCTACGAGCAGTACTTC. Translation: CASSFGTGPSYEQYF.

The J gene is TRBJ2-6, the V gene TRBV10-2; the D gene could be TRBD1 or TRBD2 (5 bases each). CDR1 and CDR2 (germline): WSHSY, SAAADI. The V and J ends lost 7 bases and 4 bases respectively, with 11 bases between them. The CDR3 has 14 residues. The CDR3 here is CASTRGPGANVLTF. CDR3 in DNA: TGCGCCAGCACCCGGGGCCCCGGGGCCAACGTCCTGACTTTC.

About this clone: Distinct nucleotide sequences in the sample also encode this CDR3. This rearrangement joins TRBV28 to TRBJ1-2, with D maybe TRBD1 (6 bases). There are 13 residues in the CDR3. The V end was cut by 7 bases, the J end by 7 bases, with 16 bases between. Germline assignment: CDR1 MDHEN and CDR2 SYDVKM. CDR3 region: CASTEQGLGGYTF. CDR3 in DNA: TGTGCCAGCACCGAACAGGGACTCGGTGGCTACACCTTC.

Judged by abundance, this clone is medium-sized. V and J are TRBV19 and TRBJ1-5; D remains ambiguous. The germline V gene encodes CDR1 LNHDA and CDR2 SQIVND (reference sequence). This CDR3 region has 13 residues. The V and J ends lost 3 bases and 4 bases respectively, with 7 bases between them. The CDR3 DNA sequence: TGTGCCAGTAGTATCGGCCGTAATCAGCCCCAGCATTTT. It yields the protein CASSIGRNQPQHF. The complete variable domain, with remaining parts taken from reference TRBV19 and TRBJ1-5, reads DGGITQSPKYLFRKEGQNVTLSCEQNLNHDAMYWYRQDPGQGLRLIYYSQIVNDFQKGDIAEGYSVSREKKESFPLTVTSAQKNPTAFYLCASSIGRNQPQHFGDGTRLSIL.

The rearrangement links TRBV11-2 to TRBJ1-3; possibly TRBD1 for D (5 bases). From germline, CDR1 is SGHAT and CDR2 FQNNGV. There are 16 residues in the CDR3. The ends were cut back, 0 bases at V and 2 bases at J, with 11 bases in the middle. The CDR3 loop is CASSLEGQGTGNTIYF. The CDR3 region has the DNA TGTGCCAGCAGCTTAGAAGGGCAGGGAACTGGAAACACCATATATTTT.

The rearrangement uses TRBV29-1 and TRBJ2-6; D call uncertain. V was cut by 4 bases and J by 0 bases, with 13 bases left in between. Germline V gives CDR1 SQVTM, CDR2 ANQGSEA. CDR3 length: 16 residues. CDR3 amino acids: CSVAGNPISGANVLTF. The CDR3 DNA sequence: TGCAGCGTTGCCGGAAATCCCATCTCTGGGGCCAACGTCCTGACTTTC.

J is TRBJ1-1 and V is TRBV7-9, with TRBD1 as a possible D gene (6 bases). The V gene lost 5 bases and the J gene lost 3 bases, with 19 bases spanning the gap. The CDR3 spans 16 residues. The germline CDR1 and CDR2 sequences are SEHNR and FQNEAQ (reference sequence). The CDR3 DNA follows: TGTGCCAGCAGCACCCAAGGCGGGGGCGGAGACACTGAAGCTTTCTTT. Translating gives CASSTQGGGGDTEAFF.

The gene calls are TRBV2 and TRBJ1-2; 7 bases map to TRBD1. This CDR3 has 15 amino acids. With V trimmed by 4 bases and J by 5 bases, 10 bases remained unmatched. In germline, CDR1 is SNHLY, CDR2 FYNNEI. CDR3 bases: TGTGCCAGCAGTGTCCTAAGGGACAGCCTTTATGGCTACACCTTC. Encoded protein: CASSVLRDSLYGYTF. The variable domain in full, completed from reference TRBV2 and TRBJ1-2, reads EPEVTQTPSHQVTQMGQEVILRCVPISNHLYFYWYRQILGQKVEFLVSFYNNEISEKSEIFDDQFSVERPDGSNFTLKIRSTKLEDSAMYFCASSVLRDSLYGYTFGSGTRLTVV.

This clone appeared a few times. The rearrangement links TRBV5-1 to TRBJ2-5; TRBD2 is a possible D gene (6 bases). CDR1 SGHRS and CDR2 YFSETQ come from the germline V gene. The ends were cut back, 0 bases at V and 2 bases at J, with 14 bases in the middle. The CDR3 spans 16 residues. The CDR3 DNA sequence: TGCGCCAGCAGCTTGGCTGGCGGGGCAAGGCAAGAGACCCAGTACTTC. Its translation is CASSLAGGARQETQYF.

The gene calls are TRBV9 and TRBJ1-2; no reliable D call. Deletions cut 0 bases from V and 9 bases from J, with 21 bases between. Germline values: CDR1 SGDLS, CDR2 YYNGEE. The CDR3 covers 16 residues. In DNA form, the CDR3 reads TGTGCCAGCAGCGTAGACTTGAGGGCGCGACTGGGGAGCTACACCTTC. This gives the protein CASSVDLRARLGSYTF.

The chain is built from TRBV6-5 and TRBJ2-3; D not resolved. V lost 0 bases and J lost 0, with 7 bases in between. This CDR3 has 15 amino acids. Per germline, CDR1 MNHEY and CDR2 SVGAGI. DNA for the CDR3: TGTGCCAGCAGTTACTCGGGAAGAAGCACAGATACGCAGTATTTT. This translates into CASSYSGRSTDTQYF.

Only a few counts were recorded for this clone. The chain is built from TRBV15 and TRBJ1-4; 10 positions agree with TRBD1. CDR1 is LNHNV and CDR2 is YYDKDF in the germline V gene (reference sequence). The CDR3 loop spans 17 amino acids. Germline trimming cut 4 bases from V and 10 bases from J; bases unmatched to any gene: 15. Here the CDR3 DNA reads TGTGCCACCAGCATACCGGGGGGAGACAGGGGGCTCGGAAAACTGTTTTTT. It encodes CATSIPGGDRGLGKLFF. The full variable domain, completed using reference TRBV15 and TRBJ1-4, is DAMVIQNPRYQVTQFGKPVTLSCSQTLNHNVMYWYQQKSSQAPKLLFHYYDKDFNNEADTPDNFQSRRPNTSFCFLDIRSPGLGDTAMYLCATSIPGGDRGLGKLFFGSGTQLSVL.

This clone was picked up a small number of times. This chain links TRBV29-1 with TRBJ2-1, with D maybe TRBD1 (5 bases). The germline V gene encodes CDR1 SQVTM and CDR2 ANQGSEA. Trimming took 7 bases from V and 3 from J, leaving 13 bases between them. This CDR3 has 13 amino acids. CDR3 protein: CSATYRFYNEQFF. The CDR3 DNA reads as TGCAGCGCGACCTACAGGTTCTACAATGAGCAGTTCTTC.

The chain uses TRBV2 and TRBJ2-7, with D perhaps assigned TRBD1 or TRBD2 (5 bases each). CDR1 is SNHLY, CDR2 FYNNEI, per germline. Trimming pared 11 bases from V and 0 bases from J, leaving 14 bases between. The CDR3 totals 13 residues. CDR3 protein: CAGLARDSYEQYF. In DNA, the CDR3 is TGTGCCGGACTGGCCAGGGACTCCTACGAGCAGTACTTC.

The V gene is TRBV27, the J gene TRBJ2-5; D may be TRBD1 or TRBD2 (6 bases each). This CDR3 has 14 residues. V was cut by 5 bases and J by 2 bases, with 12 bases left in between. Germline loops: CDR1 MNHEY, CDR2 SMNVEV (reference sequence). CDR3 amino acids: CASSRGGKQETQYF. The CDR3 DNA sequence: TGTGCCAGCAGTAGAGGGGGGAAACAAGAGACCCAGTACTTC.

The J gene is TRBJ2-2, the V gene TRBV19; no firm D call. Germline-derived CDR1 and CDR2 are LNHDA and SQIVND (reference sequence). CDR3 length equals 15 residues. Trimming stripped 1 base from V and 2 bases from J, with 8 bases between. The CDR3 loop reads CASSIGAVNTGELFF. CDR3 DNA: TGTGCCAGTAGTATAGGGGCAGTAAACACCGGGGAGCTGTTTTTT.

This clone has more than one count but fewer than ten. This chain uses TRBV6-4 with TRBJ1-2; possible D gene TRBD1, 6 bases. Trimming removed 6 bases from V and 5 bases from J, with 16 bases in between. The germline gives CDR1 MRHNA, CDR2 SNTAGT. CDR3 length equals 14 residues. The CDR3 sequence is CASSPEPGHYGYTF. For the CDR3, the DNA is TGTGCCAGCAGCCCCGAGCCGGGACATTATGGCTACACCTTC.

This chain's CDR3 is CASSLGQGATNEKLFF. CDR3 in DNA: TGTGCCAGCAGCTTAGGACAGGGGGCAACTAATGAAAAACTGTTTTTT. The chain employs TRBV5-4 and TRBJ1-4, with TRBD1 matching 10 bases. Germline V gene lookup returns CDR1 SGHNT and CDR2 YYREEE (reference sequence). Germline trimming cut 2 bases from V and 0 bases from J; bases unmatched to any gene: 1. This CDR3 contains 16 residues.